This TCR beta chain was found in a study of blood T cell repertoires in COVID-19. Study summary: Some COVID-19 samples were acute and others convalescent; all came from the United States, Italy and Spain.

CDR1 and CDR2 from the germline V gene are MDHEN and SYDVKM. The CDR3 spans 16 residues. V was pared by 4 bases and J by 3 bases, with 7 bases of the junction left unmatched. Under the authors' procedure: For nucleated cells, counts were estimated from reference gene primer amplification. Profiled with immunoSEQ multiplex PCR; TCRdb holds only in-frame clones, not every one. That table supplies the V and J calls and clone size; D and trimming were determined from the DNA. The sample yields about 88,000 clones, roughly nine tenths seen once. The sample consisted of peripheral blood. The sequence was obtained from a human donor with active COVID-19. The donor label of this sample is uncertain. This chain connects TRBV28 to TRBJ1-4, with 8 bases aligning to TRBD1. The CDR3 DNA sequence: TGTGCCAGCAGTTCTATTGCGGACAGGGCTAATGAAAAACTGTTTTTT. Translating gives CASSSIADRANEKLFF. Variable domain in full (rest from reference TRBV28 and TRBJ1-4): DVKVTQSSRYLVKRTGEKVFLECVQDMDHENMFWYRQDPGLGLRLIYFSYDVKMKEKGDIPEGYSVSREKKERFSLILESASTNQTSMYLCASSSIADRANEKLFFGSGTQLSVL.